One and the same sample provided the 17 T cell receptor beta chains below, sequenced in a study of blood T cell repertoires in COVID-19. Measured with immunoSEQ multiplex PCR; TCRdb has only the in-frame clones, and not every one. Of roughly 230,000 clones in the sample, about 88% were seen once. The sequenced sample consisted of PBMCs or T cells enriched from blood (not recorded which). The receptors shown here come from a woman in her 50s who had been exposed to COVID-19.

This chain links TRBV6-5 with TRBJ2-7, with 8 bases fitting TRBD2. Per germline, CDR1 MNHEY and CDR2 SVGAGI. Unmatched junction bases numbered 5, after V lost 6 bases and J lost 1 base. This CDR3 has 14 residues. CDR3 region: CASSRSGGSYEQYF. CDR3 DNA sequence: TGTGCCAGCAGCCGGAGCGGGGGATCCTACGAGCAGTACTTC.

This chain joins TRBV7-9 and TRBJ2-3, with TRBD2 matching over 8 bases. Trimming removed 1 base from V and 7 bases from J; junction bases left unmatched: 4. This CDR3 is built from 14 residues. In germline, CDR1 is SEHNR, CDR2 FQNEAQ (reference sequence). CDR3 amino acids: CASSLEAGAHTQYF. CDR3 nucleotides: TGTGCCAGCAGCTTAGAAGCGGGGGCCCATACGCAGTATTTT. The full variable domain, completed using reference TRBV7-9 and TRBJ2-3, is DTGVSQNPRHKITKRGQNVTFRCDPISEHNRLYWYRQTLGQGPEFLTYFQNEAQLEKSRLLSDRFSAERPKGSFSTLEIQRTEQGDSAMYLCASSLEAGAHTQYFGPGTRLTVL.

The CDR3 sequence is CASSLVWGHSSGANVLTF. The CDR3 DNA is TGTGCCAGCAGCTTAGTATGGGGCCACAGCTCTGGGGCCAACGTCCTGACTTTC. The V gene is TRBV7-8, the J gene TRBJ2-6; TRBD1 might be the D (5 bases). Germline loops: CDR1 SGHVS, CDR2 FQNEAQ. The CDR3 has 18 residues. V was clipped by 1 base and J by 0 bases, with 13 bases between them.

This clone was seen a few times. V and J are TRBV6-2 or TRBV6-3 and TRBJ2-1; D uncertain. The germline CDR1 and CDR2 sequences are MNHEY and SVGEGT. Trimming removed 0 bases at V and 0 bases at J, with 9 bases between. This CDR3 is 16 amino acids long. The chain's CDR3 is CASSYSSHSSYNEQFF. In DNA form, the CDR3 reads TGTGCCAGCAGTTACTCGTCTCATAGCTCCTACAATGAGCAGTTCTTC.

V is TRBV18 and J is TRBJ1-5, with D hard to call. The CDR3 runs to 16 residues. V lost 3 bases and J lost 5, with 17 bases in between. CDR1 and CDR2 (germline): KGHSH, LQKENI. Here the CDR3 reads CASSPPGAGGHQPQHF. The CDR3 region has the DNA TGTGCCAGCTCACCGCCCGGAGCAGGAGGACATCAGCCCCAGCATTTT.

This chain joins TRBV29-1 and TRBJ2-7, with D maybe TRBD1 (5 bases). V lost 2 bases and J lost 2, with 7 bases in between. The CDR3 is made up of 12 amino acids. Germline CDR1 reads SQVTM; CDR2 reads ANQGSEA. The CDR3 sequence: CSVELDTYEQYF. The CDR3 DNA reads TGCAGCGTTGAACTGGACACCTACGAGCAGTACTTC.

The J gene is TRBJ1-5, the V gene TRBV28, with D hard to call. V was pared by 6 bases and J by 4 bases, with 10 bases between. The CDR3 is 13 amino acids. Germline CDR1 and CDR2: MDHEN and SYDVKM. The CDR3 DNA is TGTGCCAGCAGGAAACGGGGAAATCAGCCCCAGCATTTT. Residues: CASRKRGNQPQHF.

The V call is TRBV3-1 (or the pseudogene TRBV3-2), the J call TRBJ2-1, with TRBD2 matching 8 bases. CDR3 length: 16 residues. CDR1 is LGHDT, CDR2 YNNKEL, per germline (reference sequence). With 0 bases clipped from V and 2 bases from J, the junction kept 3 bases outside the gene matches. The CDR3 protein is CASSQDPAGAYNEQFF. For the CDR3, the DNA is TGTGCCAGCAGCCAAGACCCAGCGGGGGCCTACAATGAGCAGTTCTTC.

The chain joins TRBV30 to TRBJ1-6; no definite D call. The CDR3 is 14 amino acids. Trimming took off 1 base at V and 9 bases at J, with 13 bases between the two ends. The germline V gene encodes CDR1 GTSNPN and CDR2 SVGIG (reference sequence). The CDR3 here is CAWSGGDGSSPLHF. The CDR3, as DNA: TGTGCCTGGAGTGGAGGCGATGGCAGTTCACCCCTCCACTTT.

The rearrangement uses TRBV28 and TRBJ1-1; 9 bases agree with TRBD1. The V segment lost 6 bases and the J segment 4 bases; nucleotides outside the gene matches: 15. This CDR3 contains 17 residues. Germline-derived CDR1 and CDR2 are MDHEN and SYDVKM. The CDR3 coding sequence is TGTGCCAGCAGCTTTCGGGGACAGGGTCTTGAGACCACTGAAGCTTTCTTT. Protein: CASSFRGQGLETTEAFF.

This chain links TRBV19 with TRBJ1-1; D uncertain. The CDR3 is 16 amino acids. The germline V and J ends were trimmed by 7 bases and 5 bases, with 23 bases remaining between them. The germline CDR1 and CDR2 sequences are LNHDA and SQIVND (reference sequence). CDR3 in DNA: TGTGCCAGTACTAAGTATGTACGACCACCGGAGACTGAAGCTTTCTTT. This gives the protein CASTKYVRPPETEAFF.

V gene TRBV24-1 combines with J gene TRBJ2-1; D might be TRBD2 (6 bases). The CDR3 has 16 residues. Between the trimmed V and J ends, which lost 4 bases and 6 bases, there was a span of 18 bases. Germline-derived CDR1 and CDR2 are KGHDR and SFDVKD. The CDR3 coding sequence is TGTGCCACCAGTGACCGGCCTGGGGGGAGAATCAATGAGCAGTTCTTC. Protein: CATSDRPGGRINEQFF.

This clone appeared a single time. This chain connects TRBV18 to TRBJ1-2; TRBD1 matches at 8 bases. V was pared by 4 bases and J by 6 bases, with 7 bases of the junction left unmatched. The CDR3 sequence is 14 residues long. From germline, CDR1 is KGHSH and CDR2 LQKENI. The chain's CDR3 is CASSQLGQGDGYTF. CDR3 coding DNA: TGTGCCAGCTCACAACTTGGACAGGGTGATGGCTACACCTTC. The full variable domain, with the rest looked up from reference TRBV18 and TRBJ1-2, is NAGVMQNPRHLVRRRGQEARLRCSPMKGHSHVYWYRQLPEEGLKFMVYLQKENIIDESGMPKERFSAEFPKEGPSILRIQQVVRGDSAAYFCASSQLGQGDGYTFGSGTRLTVV.

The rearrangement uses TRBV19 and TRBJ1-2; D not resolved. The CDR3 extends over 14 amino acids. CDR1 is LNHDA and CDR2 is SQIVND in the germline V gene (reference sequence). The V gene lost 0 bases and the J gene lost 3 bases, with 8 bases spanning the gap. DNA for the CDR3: TGTGCCAGTAGTATAGAGGGCAGTTACTATGGCTACACCTTC. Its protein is CASSIEGSYYGYTF.

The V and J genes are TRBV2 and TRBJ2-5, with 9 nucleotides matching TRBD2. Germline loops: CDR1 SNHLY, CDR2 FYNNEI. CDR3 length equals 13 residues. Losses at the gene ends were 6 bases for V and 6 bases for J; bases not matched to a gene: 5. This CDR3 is CASRVLAGKTQYF. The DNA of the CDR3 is TGTGCCAGCAGGGTCCTAGCGGGGAAGACCCAGTACTTC.

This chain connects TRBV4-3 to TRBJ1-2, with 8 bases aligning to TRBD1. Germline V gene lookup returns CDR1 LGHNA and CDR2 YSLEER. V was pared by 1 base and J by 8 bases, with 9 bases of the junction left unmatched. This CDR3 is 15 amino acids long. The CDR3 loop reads CASSQAGGFGEGYTF. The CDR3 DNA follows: TGCGCCAGCAGCCAAGCAGGGGGCTTCGGAGAGGGCTACACCTTC.

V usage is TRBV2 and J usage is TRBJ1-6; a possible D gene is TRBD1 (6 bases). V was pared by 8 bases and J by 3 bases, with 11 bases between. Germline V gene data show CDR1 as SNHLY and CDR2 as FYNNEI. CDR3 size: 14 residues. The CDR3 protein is CASWEGVYNSPLHF. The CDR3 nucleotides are TGTGCCAGCTGGGAGGGGGTCTATAATTCACCCCTCCACTTT.